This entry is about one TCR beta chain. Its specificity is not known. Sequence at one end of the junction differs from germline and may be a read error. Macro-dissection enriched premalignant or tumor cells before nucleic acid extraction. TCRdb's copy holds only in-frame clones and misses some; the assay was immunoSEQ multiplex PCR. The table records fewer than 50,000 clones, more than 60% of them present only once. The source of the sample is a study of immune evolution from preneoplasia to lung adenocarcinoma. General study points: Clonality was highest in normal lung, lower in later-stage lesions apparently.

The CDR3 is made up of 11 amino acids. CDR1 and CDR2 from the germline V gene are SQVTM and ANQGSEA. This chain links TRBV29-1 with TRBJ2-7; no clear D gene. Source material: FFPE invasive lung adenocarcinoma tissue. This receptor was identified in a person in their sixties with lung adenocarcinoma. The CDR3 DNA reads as TGCAGCGCTGAAAATTCCTACGAGCAGTACTTC. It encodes CSAENSYEQYF.